The clone carrying this TCR beta chain was counted at least ten times. Its antigen remains unknown. This sample is part of a study of T-cell memory formation after mild COVID-19. About the study: Most TCR clusters belonged to a single donor.

General study findings and limits: Clones that got smaller from day 15 to 85 had even CD4/CD8, while clones growing later tipped toward CD4+.

J gave up 2 bases and V 2 bases, and 7 bases lay outside the gene matches. This CDR3 is 15 amino acids long. The germline gives CDR1 DFQATT, CDR2 SNEGSKA (reference sequence). TCRdb recomputed calls from the 5' RACE reads with MiXCR, one row per CDR3 protein. Altogether 250,000 to 300,000 distinct CDR3 sequences are present, less than 20% being singletons, with the ten largest covering roughly 23%. Specimen: PBMCs or a T cell subset sorted from them (not recorded which). This chain connects TRBV20-1 to TRBJ2-5; 8 positions match TRBD2. The receptor comes from a man younger than 35 who had mild COVID-19 (a few samples of this study predate the infection). Cell type and time point are not known. The DNA of the CDR3 is TGCAGTGCTAGATACGGTAGCGGGATACAAGAGACCCAGTACTTC. Protein sequence: CSARYGSGIQETQYF.